Listed below are T cell receptor beta chains from one sample, sequenced in a study of T cells in Graves' hyperthyroidism and ophthalmopathy. TCRdb re-called the multiplex PCR reads with MiXCR, one entry per CDR3 protein. This sample yields 600,000 to 900,000 distinct CDR3 sequences, of which less than 20% are seen a single time; around 7.7% belongs to the top ten. The sample was blood. Receptors originate from a man aged 18 to 30 with Graves' hyperthyroidism. Each CDR3 is given with its conserved first and last residue. A D gene is named only where the DNA matches it firmly. Part of the rows lack a size; the others show once, few, many or a class for expanded clones.

d_gene	j_gene	v_gene	abundance	CDR3nt	CDR3aa
NA	TRBJ2-2	TRBV5-1	NA	TGCGCCAGCAGCTCCCAGCAGGGCGCTCCGTATCAGAACACCGGGGAGCTGTTTTTT	CASSSQQGAPYQNTGELFF
TRBD1	TRBJ2-2	TRBV11-2	many	TGTGCCAGCAGCTTAGATCCAGGGGGCAAGGGGGAGCTGTTTTTT	CASSLDPGGKGELFF
NA	TRBJ2-2	TRBV6-1	NA	TGTGCCAGCAGTTTGGGGGCAGGTGGGGAGCTGTTTTTT	CASSLGAGGELFF
NA	TRBJ1-5	TRBV19	once	TGTGCCAGTAGTCTCCCAGGGAGGAATCAGCCCCAGCATTTT	CASSLPGRNQPQHF
NA	TRBJ1-4	TRBV7-9	NA	TGTGCCAGCAGCTTAGGGACAGTGCCTTCGCTGGAAAAACTGTTTTTT	CASSLGTVPSLEKLFF
TRBD2	TRBJ2-3	TRBV11-2	many	TGTGCCAGCAGCTTACGAGTGACTAGCGTATTTGATACGCAGTATTTT	CASSLRVTSVFDTQYF
NA	TRBJ1-2	TRBV4-3	NA	TGCGCCAGCAGCCAATGGCCGGGACCGCCCTATGGCTACACCTTC	CASSQWPGPPYGYTF
TRBD1	TRBJ2-5	TRBV6-1	few	TGTGCCAGCAGGAAGGACAGGGGGAGTCTTGGGGAGACCCAGTACTTC	CASRKDRGSLGETQYF
NA	TRBJ2-7	TRBV28	many	TGTGCCACAACCTCAAGCTCCTACGAGCAGTACTTC	CATTSSSYEQYF
NA	TRBJ2-7	TRBV7-9	few	TGTGCCAGCAGCCCCAGTCGGATGCTAGTAACCTACGAGCAGTACTTC	CASSPSRMLVTYEQYF
TRBD2	TRBJ2-7	TRBV28	many	TGTGCCAGCAGTTTCAACCCGGGACTAGCGGGTCTCGAGCAGTACTTC	CASSFNPGLAGLEQYF
NA	TRBJ2-7	TRBV6-1	many	TGTGCCTCCCGGTATGGCTCCTACGAGCAGTACTTC	CASRYGSYEQYF
TRBD1	TRBJ2-7	TRBV7-2	NA	TGTGCCAGCAGCTTGACGCCAGGGACAGACTACGAGCAGTACTTC	CASSLTPGTDYEQYF
NA	TRBJ1-2	TRBV7-8	NA	TGTGCCAGCAGCCAAGAATACGGTCTTGGCTACACCTTC	CASSQEYGLGYTF
NA	TRBJ1-1	TRBV10-3	many	TGTGCCATCAGTGAAGATTCCCACACTGAAGCTTTCTTT	CAISEDSHTEAFF
NA	TRBJ2-1	TRBV28	few	TGTGCCAGCAGAGTCGCTAACCACAGACCCTACAATGAGCAGTTCTTC	CASRVANHRPYNEQFF
TRBD1	TRBJ1-5	TRBV27	many	TGTGCCAGCAGTTTCACAGGGGGTATAGGTCAGCCCCAGCATTTT	CASSFTGGIGQPQHF
NA	TRBJ1-2	TRBV2	few	TGTGCCAGCAGTGGAGCCCTCTATGGCTACACCTTC	CASSGALYGYTF
NA	TRBJ2-3	TRBV5-8	NA	TGTGCCAGCAGCTTGGCCGGGTCTGGAGGATTGTCAGATACGCAGTATTTT	CASSLAGSGGLSDTQYF
TRBD1	TRBJ1-2	TRBV10-3	few	TGTGCCATCAGTGAACCGGGACAGGACTATGGCTACACCTTC	CAISEPGQDYGYTF
NA	TRBJ2-1	TRBV30	NA	TGTGCCTGGAGCCCTGCCTATGAGCAGTTCTTC	CAWSPAYEQFF
NA	TRBJ2-7	TRBV6-2/TRBV6-3	few	TGTGCCAGCAGTTATCAACCGGGACTGGGCACCTACGAGCAGTACTTC	CASSYQPGLGTYEQYF
TRBD2	TRBJ2-6	TRBV28	few	TGTGCCAGCCAGCGGGAGGACTCTGGGGCCAACGTCCTGACTTTC	CASQREDSGANVLTF
NA	TRBJ1-4	TRBV24-1	NA	TGTGCCACCAGTGATCCAGGGTGGATGGAAACTAATGAAAAACTGTTTTTT	CATSDPGWMETNEKLFF
TRBD1	TRBJ1-5	TRBV18	NA	TGTGCCAGCTCACCTAAGACAGGGGCGGATCAGCCCCAGCATTTT	CASSPKTGADQPQHF
TRBD2	TRBJ2-5	TRBV7-8	few	TGTGCCAGCAGCTTTTCTAAGATGCCGGGACTAGAAGGGGAGACCCAGTACTTC	CASSFSKMPGLEGETQYF
TRBD2	TRBJ2-1	TRBV7-9	NA	TGTGCCAGCAGCTCGCTAGCGGGAGGCTGGGGTGAGCAGTTCTTC	CASSSLAGGWGEQFF
NA	TRBJ1-2	TRBV30	many	TGTGCCTGGAGTTCAGGGCTTGGAAACTATGGCTACACCTTC	CAWSSGLGNYGYTF
NA	TRBJ1-3	TRBV19	NA	TGTGCCAGTAGCCCGGCAGGGTCCGGAAACACCATATATTTT	CASSPAGSGNTIYF
NA	TRBJ2-3	TRBV18	few	TGTGCCAGCTCACCAATGCAGGAAAGCACAGATACGCAGTATTTT	CASSPMQESTDTQYF
NA	TRBJ2-7	TRBV20-1	NA	TGCGGTGCTAGAGAACTAGTTGGGAGCTCCTACGAGCAGTACTTC	CGARELVGSSYEQYF
NA	TRBJ1-2	TRBV9	few	TGTGCCAGCAGCGTAGCTGCACGTACTGGCTACACCTTC	CASSVAARTGYTF
TRBD2	TRBJ2-6	TRBV19	NA	TGTGCCAGTAGTCGCCTAGCGGGAGCTGGGGCCAACGTCCTGACTTTC	CASSRLAGAGANVLTF
TRBD2	TRBJ2-1	TRBV6-1	few	TGTGCCAGCAGTGGAGAGGGCCGAAGACTAGCCCACAATGAGCAGTTCTTC	CASSGEGRRLAHNEQFF
NA	TRBJ2-7	TRBV4-2	NA	TGTGCCAGCAGCCAGCGGGAGGGGGGACAGGGGCCCTCCTACGAGCAGTACTTC	CASSQREGGQGPSYEQYF
NA	TRBJ1-1	TRBV18	many	TGTGCCAGCTCACCCGGGGCCTCGAACACTGAAGCTTTCTTT	CASSPGASNTEAFF
NA	TRBJ1-1	TRBV7-3	NA	TGTGCCAGCAGCCCCTGGGGTCTCGCTGAAGCTTTCTTT	CASSPWGLAEAFF
TRBD1	TRBJ2-7	TRBV20-1	few	TGCAGTGCTAGATCTATCCTTGGACAGGGGGCCTCCTACGAGCAGTACTTC	CSARSILGQGASYEQYF
TRBD2	TRBJ2-1	TRBV11-2	NA	TGTGCCGGCGGACTAGCGGGAGTAAACAATGAGCAGTTCTTC	CAGGLAGVNNEQFF
TRBD1	TRBJ1-2	TRBV12-3/TRBV12-4	NA	TGTGCCAGCAGGCGGGGGCGACAGGGAGATGATGGCTACACCTTC	CASRRGRQGDDGYTF
NA	TRBJ2-3	TRBV5-1	many	TGCGCCAGCAGCTTGGCAGCTCGCACAGATACGCAGTATTTT	CASSLAARTDTQYF
NA	TRBJ2-1	TRBV2	NA	TGTGCCAGCAGTGAAGTCCTTTACAATGAGCAGTTCTTC	CASSEVLYNEQFF
TRBD1	TRBJ1-1	TRBV6-1	NA	TGTGCCAGCAGTAGCCGGGACAGGGGAAGTACTGAAGCTTTCTTT	CASSSRDRGSTEAFF
TRBD1	TRBJ1-1	TRBV12-3/TRBV12-4	many	TGTGCCAGCAGTGTACAGGGGGCGAACACTGAAGCTTTCTTT	CASSVQGANTEAFF
TRBD1	TRBJ2-1	TRBV7-2	few	TGTGCCAGCAGCTTACCTAGGGGGCGCTCCTACAATGAGCAGTTCTTC	CASSLPRGRSYNEQFF
NA	TRBJ2-1	TRBV20-1	NA	TGCAGTGCTAGAGACGGGACAGAGAGAAGTCTAGCGGGTAGCTCCTACAATGAGCAGTTCTTC	CSARDGTERSLAGSSYNEQFF